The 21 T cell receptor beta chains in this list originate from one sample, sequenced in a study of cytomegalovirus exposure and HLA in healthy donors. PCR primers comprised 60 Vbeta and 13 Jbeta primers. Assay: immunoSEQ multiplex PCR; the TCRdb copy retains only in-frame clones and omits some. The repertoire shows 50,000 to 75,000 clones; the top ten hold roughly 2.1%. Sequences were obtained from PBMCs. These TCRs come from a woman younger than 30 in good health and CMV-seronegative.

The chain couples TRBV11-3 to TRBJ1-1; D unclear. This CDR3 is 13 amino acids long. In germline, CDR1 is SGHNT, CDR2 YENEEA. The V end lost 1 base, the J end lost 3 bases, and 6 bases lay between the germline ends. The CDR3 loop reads CASSLGPHTEAFF. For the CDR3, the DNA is TGTGCCAGCAGCTTAGGTCCTCACACTGAAGCTTTCTTT.

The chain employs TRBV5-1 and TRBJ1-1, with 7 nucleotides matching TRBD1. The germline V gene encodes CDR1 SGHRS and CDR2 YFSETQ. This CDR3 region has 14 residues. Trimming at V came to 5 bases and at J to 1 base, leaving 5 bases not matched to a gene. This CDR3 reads CASRDQGGNTEAFF. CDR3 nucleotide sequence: TGCGCCAGCAGGGATCAGGGGGGGAACACTGAAGCTTTCTTT.

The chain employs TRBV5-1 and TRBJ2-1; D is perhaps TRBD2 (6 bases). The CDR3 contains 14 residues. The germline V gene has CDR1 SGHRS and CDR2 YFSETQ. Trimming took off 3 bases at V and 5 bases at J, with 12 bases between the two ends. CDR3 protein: CASSWAGSDNEQFF. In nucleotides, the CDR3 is TGCGCCAGCAGCTGGGCGGGGAGCGACAATGAGCAGTTCTTC.

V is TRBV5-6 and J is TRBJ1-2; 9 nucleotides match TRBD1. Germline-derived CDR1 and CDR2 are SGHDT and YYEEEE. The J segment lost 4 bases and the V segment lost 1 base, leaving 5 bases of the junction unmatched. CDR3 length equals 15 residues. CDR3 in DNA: TGTGCCAGCAGCTTGCAACAGGGGGCCCTCTATGGCTACACCTTC. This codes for CASSLQQGALYGYTF.

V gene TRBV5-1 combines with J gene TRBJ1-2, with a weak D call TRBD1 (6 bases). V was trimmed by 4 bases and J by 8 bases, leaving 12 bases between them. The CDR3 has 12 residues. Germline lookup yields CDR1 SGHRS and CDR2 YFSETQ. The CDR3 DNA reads TGCGCCAGCAGCCCAGACCAGGGGGGCTACACCTTC. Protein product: CASSPDQGGYTF.

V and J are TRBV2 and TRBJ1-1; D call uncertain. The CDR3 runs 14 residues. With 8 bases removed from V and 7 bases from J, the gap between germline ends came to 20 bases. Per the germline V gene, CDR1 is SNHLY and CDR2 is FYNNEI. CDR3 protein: CASLPRGLSDEAFF. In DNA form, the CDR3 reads TGTGCCAGCCTTCCGCGTGGCCTAAGCGATGAAGCTTTCTTT. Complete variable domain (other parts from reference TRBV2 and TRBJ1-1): EPEVTQTPSHQVTQMGQEVILRCVPISNHLYFYWYRQILGQKVEFLVSFYNNEISEKSEIFDDQFSVERPDGSNFTLKIRSTKLEDSAMYFCASLPRGLSDEAFFGQGTRLTVV.

As DNA, the CDR3 is TGTGCCAGCAGTTGGGGTCCCGGGACAGGGGGCTGGGGCACTGAAGCTTTCTTT. The encoded protein is CASSWGPGTGGWGTEAFF. The J gene is TRBJ1-1, the V gene TRBV27, with 12 bases identical to TRBD1. The CDR3 totals 18 residues. J lost 4 bases, V lost 4 bases, and 13 bases had no gene match. The germline CDR1 and CDR2 sequences are MNHEY and SMNVEV (reference sequence).

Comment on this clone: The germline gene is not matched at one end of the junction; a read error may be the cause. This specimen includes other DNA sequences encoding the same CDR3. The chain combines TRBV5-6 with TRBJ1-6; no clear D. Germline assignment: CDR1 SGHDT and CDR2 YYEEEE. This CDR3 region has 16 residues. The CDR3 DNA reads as TGTGCCAGCAGCCTGACGAGGAGCTCCTATAATTCACCCCTACACTTT. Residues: CASSLTRSSYNSPLHF.

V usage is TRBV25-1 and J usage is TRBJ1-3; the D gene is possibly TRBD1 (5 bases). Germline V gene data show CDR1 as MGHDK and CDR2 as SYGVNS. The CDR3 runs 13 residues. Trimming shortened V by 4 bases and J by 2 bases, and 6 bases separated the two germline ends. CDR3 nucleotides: TGTGCCAGCAGTGTCAGGGCTGGAAACACCATATATTTT. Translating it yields CASSVRAGNTIYF.

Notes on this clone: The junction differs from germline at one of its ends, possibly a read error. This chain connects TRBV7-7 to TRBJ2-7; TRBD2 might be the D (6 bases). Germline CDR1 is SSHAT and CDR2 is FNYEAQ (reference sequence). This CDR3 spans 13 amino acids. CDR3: CASSRDSSYEQYF. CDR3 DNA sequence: TGTGCTAGCAGCCGGGACTCCTCCTACGAGCAGTACTTC.

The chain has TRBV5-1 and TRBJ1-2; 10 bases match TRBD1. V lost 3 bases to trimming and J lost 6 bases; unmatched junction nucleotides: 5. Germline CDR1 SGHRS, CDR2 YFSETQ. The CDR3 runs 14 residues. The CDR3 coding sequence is TGCGCCAGCAGCTCGGGACAGGGGTTTGATGGCTACACCTTC. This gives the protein CASSSGQGFDGYTF.

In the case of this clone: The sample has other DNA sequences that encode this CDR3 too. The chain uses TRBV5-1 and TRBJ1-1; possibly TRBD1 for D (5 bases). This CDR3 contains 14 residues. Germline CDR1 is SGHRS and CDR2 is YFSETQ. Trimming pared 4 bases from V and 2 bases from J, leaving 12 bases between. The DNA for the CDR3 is TGCGCCAGCAGCCCAGCTAGGGGTAACACTGAAGCTTTCTTT. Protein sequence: CASSPARGNTEAFF.

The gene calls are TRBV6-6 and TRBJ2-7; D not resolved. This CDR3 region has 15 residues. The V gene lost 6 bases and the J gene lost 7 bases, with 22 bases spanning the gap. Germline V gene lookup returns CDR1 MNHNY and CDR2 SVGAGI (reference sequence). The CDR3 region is CASSPANGAIGEQYF. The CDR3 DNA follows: TGTGCCAGCAGCCCCGCCAACGGAGCAATTGGGGAGCAGTACTTC.

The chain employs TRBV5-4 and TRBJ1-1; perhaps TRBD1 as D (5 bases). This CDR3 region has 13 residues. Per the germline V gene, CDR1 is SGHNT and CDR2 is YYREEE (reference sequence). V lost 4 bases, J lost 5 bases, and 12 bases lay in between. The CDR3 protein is CASSEGRGTEAFF. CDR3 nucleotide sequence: TGTGCCAGCAGCGAAGGGAGGGGTACTGAAGCTTTCTTT.

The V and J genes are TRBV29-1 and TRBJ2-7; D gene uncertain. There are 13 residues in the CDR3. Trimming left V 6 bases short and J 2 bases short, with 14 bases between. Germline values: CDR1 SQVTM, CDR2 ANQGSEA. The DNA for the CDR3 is TGCAGCGTCGTTATTCTACCTACCTACGAGCAGTACTTC. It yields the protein CSVVILPTYEQYF.

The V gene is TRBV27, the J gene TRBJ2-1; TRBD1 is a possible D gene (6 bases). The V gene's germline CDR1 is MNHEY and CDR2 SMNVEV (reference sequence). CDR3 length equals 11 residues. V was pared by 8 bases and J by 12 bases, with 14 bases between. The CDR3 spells CASQGRLWQFF. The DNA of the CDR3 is TGTGCCAGCCAGGGGCGGCTTTGGCAGTTCTTC.

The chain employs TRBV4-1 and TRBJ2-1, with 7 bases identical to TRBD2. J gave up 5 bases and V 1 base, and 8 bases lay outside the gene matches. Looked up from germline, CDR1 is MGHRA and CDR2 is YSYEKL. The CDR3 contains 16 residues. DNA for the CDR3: TGCGCCAGCAGCCAAGGGGCTAGCGGTCCCGACAATGAGCAGTTCTTC. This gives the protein CASSQGASGPDNEQFF.

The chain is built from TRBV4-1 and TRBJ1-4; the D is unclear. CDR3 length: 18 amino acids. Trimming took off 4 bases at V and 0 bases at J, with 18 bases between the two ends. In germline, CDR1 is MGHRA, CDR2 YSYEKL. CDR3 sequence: CASSPFTTSPATNEKLFF. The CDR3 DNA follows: TGCGCCAGCAGCCCCTTTACTACATCTCCTGCAACTAATGAAAAACTGTTTTTT.

The CDR3: CASSQRTGYNEKLFF. CDR3 nucleotide sequence: TGTGCCAGCAGCCAGCGGACAGGTTATAATGAAAAACTGTTTTTT. V and J are TRBV7-8 and TRBJ1-4; 7 bases agree with TRBD1. V gave up 5 bases and J gave up 4 bases; unmatched junction bases: 7. CDR1 is SGHVS, CDR2 FQNEAQ, per germline. The length of the CDR3 is 15 residues.

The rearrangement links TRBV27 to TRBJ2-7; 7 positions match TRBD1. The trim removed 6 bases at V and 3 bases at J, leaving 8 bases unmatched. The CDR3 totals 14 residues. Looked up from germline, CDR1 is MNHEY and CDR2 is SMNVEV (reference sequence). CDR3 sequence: CASSLLTGNYEQYF. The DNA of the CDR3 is TGTGCCAGCAGCCTTCTGACAGGGAACTACGAGCAGTACTTC.

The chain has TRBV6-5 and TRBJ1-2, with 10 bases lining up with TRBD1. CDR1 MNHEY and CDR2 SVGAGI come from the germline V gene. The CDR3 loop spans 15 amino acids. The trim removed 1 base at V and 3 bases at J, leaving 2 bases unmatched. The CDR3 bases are TGTGCCAGCAGTTACTTCGGGACAGGGGACTATGGCTACACCTTC. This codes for CASSYFGTGDYGYTF.